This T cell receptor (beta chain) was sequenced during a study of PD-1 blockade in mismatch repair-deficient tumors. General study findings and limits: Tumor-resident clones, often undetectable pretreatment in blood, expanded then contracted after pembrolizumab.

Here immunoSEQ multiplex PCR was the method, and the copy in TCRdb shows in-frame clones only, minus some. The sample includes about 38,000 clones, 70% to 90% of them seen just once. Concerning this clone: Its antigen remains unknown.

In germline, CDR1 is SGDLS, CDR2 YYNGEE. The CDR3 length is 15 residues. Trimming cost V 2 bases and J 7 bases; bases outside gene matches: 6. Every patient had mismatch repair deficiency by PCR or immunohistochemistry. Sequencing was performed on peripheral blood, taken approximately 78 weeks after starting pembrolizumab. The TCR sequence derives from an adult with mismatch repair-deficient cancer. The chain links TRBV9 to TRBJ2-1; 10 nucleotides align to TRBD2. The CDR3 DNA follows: TGTGCCAGCAGCGTTGCCAGCGGGAGGGGGAATGAGCAGTTCTTC. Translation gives CASSVASGRGNEQFF.